The 21 T cell receptor beta chains in this list originate from one sample, sequenced in a study of T cells in Graves' hyperthyroidism and ophthalmopathy. RNA transcripts yielded amplified TCR beta CDR3 regions. RT-PCR in the first round (using the HTBI primer set) targeted the TCR CDR3. One entry per CDR3 protein, called by TCRdb with MiXCR from the multiplex PCR reads. The profile covers hundreds of thousands of distinct CDR3 sequences, with about 14% appearing a single time and 4% to 5.5% taken by the ten largest. The sample taken for sequencing was blood. All receptors come from a woman aged 40 to 55 with Graves' ophthalmopathy.

The table lists this clonotype with many counts. This chain uses TRBV4-3 with TRBJ1-5; D is uncertain. This CDR3 has 13 amino acids. Germline lookup yields CDR1 LGHNA and CDR2 YSLEER. Trimming pared 1 base from V and 8 bases from J, leaving 9 bases between. The DNA of the CDR3 is TGCGCCAGCAGCCAAGGGAGGTGGAAGCCCCAGCATTTT. This gives the protein CASSQGRWKPQHF.

As regards this clonotype: Germline and junction disagree at one end, which may indicate a read error. The CDR3 region has the DNA TGTGCCAACAGCTTCATCACCTTCATGAACACTGAAGCTTTCTTT. It translates to CANSFITFMNTEAFF. The chain links TRBV11-2 to TRBJ1-1; D gene uncertain. The germline V gene encodes CDR1 SGHAT and CDR2 FQNNGV. The length of the CDR3 is 15 residues.

The chain links TRBV11-2 to TRBJ2-7, with TRBD2 matching over 7 bases. CDR1 and CDR2 (germline): SGHAT, FQNNGV. Trimming removed 0 bases from V and 4 bases from J; junction bases left unmatched: 18. CDR3 length: 19 residues. The CDR3 protein is CASSLEPIWAGAGLYEQYF. The DNA for the CDR3 is TGTGCCAGCAGCTTAGAACCCATTTGGGCGGGAGCGGGGTTGTACGAGCAGTACTTC.

This clonotype was recorded at least ten times. The chain combines TRBV2 with TRBJ2-5; 7 nucleotides match TRBD1. The CDR3 runs 16 residues. The junction had 16 bases not matched to a gene; V was cut back by 6 bases and J by 6 bases. Germline values: CDR1 SNHLY, CDR2 FYNNEI. CDR3 sequence (DNA): TGTGCCAGCAGCGTAGTAAGGACAGGACCTCGCCAGACCCAGTACTTC. It yields the protein CASSVVRTGPRQTQYF.

V is TRBV20-1 and J is TRBJ1-2, with D hard to call. The V end was cut by 3 bases, the J end by 4 bases, with 9 bases between. The germline V gene encodes CDR1 DFQATT and CDR2 SNEGSKA (reference sequence). This CDR3 has 12 residues. CDR3 nucleotides: TGCAGTGCTAGGCAGGACTCCTATGGCTACACCTTC. It encodes CSARQDSYGYTF.

This clonotype was recorded at least ten times. The chain has TRBV7-2 and TRBJ2-5; no clear D. Trimming took 1 base from V and 2 from J, leaving 11 bases between them. Germline loops: CDR1 SGHTA, CDR2 FQGNSA. This CDR3 comprises 15 residues. The CDR3 DNA is TGTGCCAGCAGCTTAGGAAACGGCCCGCAAGAGACCCAGTACTTC. Protein sequence: CASSLGNGPQETQYF.

In its sample, this clonotype was seen many times. This chain uses TRBV7-9 with TRBJ2-7; 8 nucleotides agree with TRBD2. The V gene's germline CDR1 is SEHNR and CDR2 FQNEAQ (reference sequence). This CDR3 spans 13 amino acids. The J segment lost 5 bases and the V segment lost 5 bases, leaving 5 bases of the junction unmatched. In nucleotides, the CDR3 is TGTGCCAGCAGCCAAAGCGGGAGCGACGAGCAGTACTTC. Its translation is CASSQSGSDEQYF.

Ten or more counts support this clonotype. V and J are TRBV12-3 or TRBV12-4 and TRBJ1-2; 9 nucleotides match TRBD1. The V segment lost 7 bases and the J segment 5 bases; nucleotides outside the gene matches: 11. The CDR3 runs to 15 residues. The CDR3 spells CASTPGQGLAYGYTF. The CDR3 DNA follows: TGTGCCAGCACCCCGGGACAGGGATTGGCGTATGGCTACACCTTC.

This clonotype occurred many times. CDR3 DNA: TGTGCCAGCAGCCCTCCGGGCAGGGACGAGCAGTACTTC. Translated, it gives CASSPPGRDEQYF. The chain links TRBV7-2 to TRBJ2-7, with D possibly matching TRBD1 (5 bases). V lost 5 bases to trimming and J lost 5 bases, with 13 bases between them. This CDR3 contains 13 residues. Germline lookup yields CDR1 SGHTA and CDR2 FQGNSA.

This clonotype was counted ten times or more. The chain links TRBV6-5 to TRBJ2-7; perhaps D is TRBD1 or TRBD2 (5 bases each). This CDR3 comprises 13 residues. CDR1 is MNHEY and CDR2 is SVGAGI in the germline V gene. V lost 6 bases to trimming and J lost 2 bases, with 11 bases between them. The CDR3 spells CASSPGTPYEQYF. In DNA, the CDR3 is TGTGCCAGCAGCCCCGGGACCCCCTACGAGCAGTACTTC.

This chain's CDR3 is CASSRSGDSYEQYF. The CDR3 DNA sequence: TGTGCCAGTAGTCGATCCGGCGACTCCTACGAGCAGTACTTC. This sequence joins TRBV19 and TRBJ2-7; no clear D gene. Trimming removed 5 bases at V and 0 bases at J, with 11 bases between. This CDR3 spans 14 amino acids. Germline V lookup: CDR1 LNHDA, CDR2 SQIVND (reference sequence).

Notes on this clonotype: A much bigger clone sits one base away, suggesting this may be a read error. V and J are TRBV30 and TRBJ2-7; 13 nucleotides line up with TRBD2. The ends lost 1 base at V and 5 bases at J; junction bases unmatched: 5. Looked up from germline, CDR1 is GTSNPN and CDR2 is SVGIG (reference sequence). The CDR3 sequence is 15 residues long. The CDR3 region is CAWSEPGTSGNEQYF. CDR3 bases: TGTGCCTGGAGTGAACCCGGGACTAGCGGGAACGAGCAGTACTTC.

This clonotype was seen at least ten times. The rearrangement links TRBV6-5 to TRBJ2-7, with 11 bases fitting TRBD2. Germline CDR1 and CDR2: MNHEY and SVGAGI. Trimming removed 5 bases from V and 3 bases from J; junction bases left unmatched: 6. The CDR3 is 15 residues long. The CDR3 reads CASSHRLAGIYEQYF. In DNA form, the CDR3 reads TGTGCCAGCAGTCATCGACTAGCGGGGATCTACGAGCAGTACTTC.

This clonotype has at least ten counts. The chain employs TRBV29-1 and TRBJ1-1; D not certain. Germline V gene data show CDR1 as SQVTM and CDR2 as ANQGSEA. This CDR3 spans 13 amino acids. Trimming left V 1 base short and J 1 base short, with 7 bases between. The DNA for the CDR3 is TGCAGCGTTGAAGGAACAGAGAACACTGAAGCTTTCTTT. Its translation is CSVEGTENTEAFF.

The chain carries TRBV11-1 and TRBJ2-2; 8 nucleotides match TRBD1. V was pared by 5 bases and J by 4 bases, with 9 bases of the junction left unmatched. The CDR3 loop spans 16 amino acids. Germline CDR1 is SGHAT and CDR2 is FQDESV (reference sequence). CDR3 bases: TGTGCCAGCAGCAGTGGCCAGGGGGCAAGCACCGGGGAGCTGTTTTTT. Translation gives CASSSGQGASTGELFF.

This clonotype has at least ten counts. The chain links TRBV6-5 to TRBJ1-2; no firm D call. The CDR3 has 13 amino acids. V was shortened by 6 bases and J by 6 bases, with 14 bases between the two germline ends. Germline-derived CDR1 and CDR2 are MNHEY and SVGAGI. The CDR3 reads CASSPPRNDGYTF. CDR3 in DNA: TGTGCCAGCAGCCCCCCGAGGAACGATGGCTACACCTTC.

This clonotype was observed at least ten times. The CDR3 nucleotides are TGTGCCAGCAGCCCTGGGATAGTAGCTCAGGAGACCCAGTACTTC. This translates into CASSPGIVAQETQYF. The chain has TRBV7-9 and TRBJ2-5; unclear D gene. This CDR3 is 15 amino acids long. Looked up from germline, CDR1 is SEHNR and CDR2 is FQNEAQ (reference sequence). Between the trimmed V and J ends, which lost 5 bases and 5 bases, there was a span of 18 bases.

This clonotype was observed once. The chain carries TRBV3-1 and TRBJ2-5, with a weak D call TRBD1 (5 bases). V was trimmed by 2 bases and J by 7 bases, leaving 14 bases between them. There are 14 residues in the CDR3. Looked up from germline, CDR1 is LGHDT and CDR2 is YNNKEL (reference sequence). CDR3 nucleotides: TGTGCCAGCAGCCAACCGGGCCTAGGGGTGACCCAGTACTTC. Translating gives CASSQPGLGVTQYF.

This clonotype was counted at least ten times. The rearrangement joins TRBV11-3 to TRBJ1-6; D gene ambiguous. V dropped 0 bases and J dropped 6 bases, with 12 bases sitting between them. This CDR3 region has 16 residues. Germline values: CDR1 SGHNT, CDR2 YENEEA. The CDR3 region is CASSLEPETSNSPLHF. CDR3 sequence (DNA): TGTGCCAGCAGCTTAGAACCGGAGACCTCTAATTCACCCCTCCACTTT.

This clonotype was picked up many times. The chain carries TRBV30 and TRBJ2-7; D not resolved. This CDR3 contains 12 residues. V lost 4 bases to trimming and J lost 3 bases, with 10 bases between them. CDR1 is GTSNPN and CDR2 is SVGIG in the germline V gene (reference sequence). CDR3: CAWKGKNYEQYF. The CDR3 region has the DNA TGTGCCTGGAAGGGCAAAAACTACGAGCAGTACTTC.

J is TRBJ1-2 and V is TRBV2, with unresolved D. The CDR3 has 16 residues. Trimming removed 3 bases from V and 6 bases from J, with 20 bases in between. In germline, CDR1 is SNHLY, CDR2 FYNNEI. The CDR3 loop reads CASSDLKDGHLHGYTF. The CDR3 nucleotides read TGTGCCAGCAGTGATTTAAAGGACGGGCATCTACATGGCTACACCTTC.